This is a list of T cell receptor beta chains from one sample in a study of T cell repertoires in cytomegalovirus infection. From the reads, TCRdb called clonotypes with MiXCR, one entry per CDR3 protein. This sample yields some 250,000 distinct CDR3 sequences, of which approximately 8.3% are seen a single time; roughly 15% belongs to the top ten. Input material: PBMCs. These receptors originate from a human donor in good health (CMV status not recorded). Some clones in this sample may be carry-over from other donors' samples. Each CDR3 is given without its conserved first and last residue. D genes are given only for firm matches. Where a row states a size, it is once, few, many or the class of an expanded clone; other rows omit it.

>-|TRBV20-1|few
SASTGQGNTEAF
>TRBD1|TRBV7-2|many
ASSQDRRMGSPLH
>-|TRBV6-2/TRBV6-3|many
ASSQTMNTEAF
>-|TRBV7-2|many
ASSLDEPGNTEAF
>TRBD1|TRBV29-1|few
SVGDPGGGETQY
>TRBD1|TRBV28|many
ASSLWGGQGASNQPQH
>-|TRBV7-2|many
ASSMDGDPAF
>-|TRBV5-6|-
ASSLTGTDLTQY
>-|TRBV6-5|-
ASITGQWANTGELF
>-|TRBV7-6|many
ASSLGNSEISTDTQY
>TRBD1|TRBV7-9|many
ASSHTDRDGYGYT
>-|TRBV7-2|many
ASSLATAGGDYEQY
>TRBD2|TRBV11-2|-
ASSWGTSGRRSIYNEQF
>-|TRBV14|few
ASSPWSTRRDGYEQY
>-|TRBV7-2|many
ASRTEGGGFPTEAF
>TRBD2|TRBV18|-
ASSPGTSGRRNEQF
>TRBD1|TRBV11-2|many
ASSLPGTGNEKLF
>-|TRBV28|few
ASGAVYGYT
>-|TRBV7-2|many
ASSLAGTPDTQY
>-|TRBV12-3/TRBV12-4|many
ASSPAALNTEAF
>-|TRBV19|many
ASSIDVEPQH
>TRBD1|TRBV5-1|few
ASSLAQTGDEQY
>TRBD1|TRBV12-3/TRBV12-4|few
ASSFIQGASYEQY
>-|TRBV7-4|many
ASSLMLWTQY
>-|TRBV12-3/TRBV12-4|many
ASRDPGHQQF
>TRBD1|TRBV7-9|many
ASSLAGGQRGGYT
>TRBD2|TRBV10-3|few
ATSVETSLD
>TRBD1|TRBV19|few
ASRRGQANTEAF
>-|TRBV18|few
ASSPPNLGELF
>-|TRBV7-6|-
TSSSPGQTGANVLT
>TRBD2|TRBV12-3/TRBV12-4|-
ASRERESEY
>-|TRBV7-2|many
ASSLQGTPNTEAF
>-|TRBV7-2|many
ASSSEGNTEAF
>TRBD1|TRBV18|-
ASSPPQGPYTEAF
>TRBD1|TRBV5-6|few
ASSLYTTGGDYGYT